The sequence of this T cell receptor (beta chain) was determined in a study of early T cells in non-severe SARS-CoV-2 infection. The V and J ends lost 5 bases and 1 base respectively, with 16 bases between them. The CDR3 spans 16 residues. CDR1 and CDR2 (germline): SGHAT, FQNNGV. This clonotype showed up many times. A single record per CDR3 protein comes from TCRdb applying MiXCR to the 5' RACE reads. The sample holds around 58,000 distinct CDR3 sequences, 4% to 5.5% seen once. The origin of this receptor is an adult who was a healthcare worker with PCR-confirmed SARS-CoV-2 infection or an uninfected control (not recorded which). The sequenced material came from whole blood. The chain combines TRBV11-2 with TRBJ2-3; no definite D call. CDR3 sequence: CASSDSRSGGTDTQYF. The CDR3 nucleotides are TGTGCCAGCAGCGATAGCCGGAGTGGGGGCACAGATACGCAGTATTTT.